The present T cell receptor beta chain was sequenced within a study of blood T cell repertoires in COVID-19. Study-level information: Samples representing acute and convalescent COVID-19 were sourced from the United States, Italy and Spain. PBMCs, B-cell-depleted T cells, or T cells were the source of the cDNA or gDNA that made up the material.

Libraries were prepared by immunoSEQ multiplex PCR; TCRdb keeps only in-frame clonotypes and omits some of them. The sample consists of about 220,000 clones, 82% of them appearing once. Germline CDR1 SGHTA, CDR2 FQGNSA. Trimming pared 5 bases from V and 4 bases from J, leaving 11 bases between. This CDR3 comprises 13 residues. This clonotype originated in a woman of 80 years or more with COVID-19, enrolled during active disease. Sample: peripheral blood. The V and J genes are TRBV7-2 and TRBJ2-5, with D uncertain. CDR3 amino acids: CASSPYSGETQYF. CDR3 in DNA: TGTGCCAGCAGCCCTTACAGTGGAGAGACCCAGTACTTC.